This T cell receptor (beta chain) was profiled in a study of regulatory T cells in long-lasting Graves disease. Overall study findings and caveats: TRBV28, TRBJ1-2 and TRBJ2-5 were segments that persistent disease favored. Thyroid tissue went unexamined; only peripheral blood was analyzed.

Both iRepertoire HTBI primers and Arm-PCR of CDR3 regions were used to build the TCR beta libraries. A single record per CDR3 protein comes from TCRdb applying MiXCR to the multiplex PCR reads. The profile shows 300,000 to 500,000 distinct CDR3 sequences, less than 25% of them singletons. The CDR3 sequence is 17 residues long. Germline values: CDR1 LNHNV, CDR2 YYDKDF (reference sequence). Trimming stripped 0 bases from V and 2 bases from J, with 17 bases between. Sample time point: persistent/refractory GD, antithyroid drugs over 5 years with positive TRAb. PBMCs were the source of the RNA used for TCR sequencing. This clonotype was recorded many times. Its antigen is still unknown.

The rearrangement joins TRBV15 to TRBJ2-7, with D maybe TRBD1 (6 bases). This clonotype was obtained from a female donor with Graves disease. Material: peripheral blood mononuclear cells (PBMCs), obtained when the disease was refractory, from a patient treated with antithyroid drugs. In nucleotides, the CDR3 is TGTGCCACCAGCAGAGATCAAGGCGGCAGGGGCGCCTACGAGCAGTACTTC. It yields the protein CATSRDQGGRGAYEQYF.